This is a list of T cell receptor beta chains from one sample in a study of blood T cells in healthy people across ages. TCRdb analysed the 5' RACE reads with MiXCR anew, one entry per CDR3 protein. The profile covers some 1.6 million distinct CDR3 sequences, with roughly 32% appearing a single time and roughly 10% taken by the ten largest. What was sequenced was blood. The receptor set was obtained from a woman aged 25 to 39 in good health. Each CDR3 is given with its conserved first and last residue. The D gene is left open where the match is weak. Only part of the rows carry a size: once, few, many, or a class if the clone is expanded.

j_call d_call v_call clone_size cdr3_aa cdr3_nt
TRBJ2-7 - TRBV6-1 - CASRIRTNSYEQYF TGTGCCAGCAGGATTAGGACAAACTCCTACGAGCAGTACTTC
TRBJ2-7 - TRBV4-1 few CASSFEGYPAEQYF TGCGCCAGCAGCTTTGAGGGGTATCCGGCCGAGCAGTACTTC
TRBJ1-5 - TRBV29-1 many CSVEDGGIGQPQHF TGCAGCGTTGAAGATGGGGGAATTGGGCAGCCCCAGCATTTT
TRBJ1-2 - TRBV20-1 - CSAREMDRQLHNYGYTF TGCAGTGCTAGAGAGATGGACCGACAGCTACACAACTATGGCTACACCTTC
TRBJ2-7 - TRBV28 many CASSPRPYEQYF TGTGCCAGCAGCCCGCGGCCCTACGAGCAGTACTTC
TRBJ1-2 - TRBV6-1 - CASGSEWNYGYTF TGTGCCAGCGGAAGTGAGTGGAACTATGGCTACACCTTC
TRBJ2-5 - TRBV7-9 few CASTSTRMETQYF TGTGCCAGCACCTCTACCAGGATGGAGACCCAGTACTTC
TRBJ2-7 - TRBV7-8 few CASSFGRSSAVDEQYF TGTGCCAGCAGCTTTGGTAGGTCCTCCGCTGTGGACGAGCAGTACTTC
TRBJ1-2 - TRBV12-3/TRBV12-4 once CASGRSFNHGYTF TGTGCCAGCGGAAGAAGCTTTAACCATGGCTACACCTTC
TRBJ2-1 - TRBV28 - CASTGDGLNNEQFF TGTGCCAGCACCGGGGACGGCTTAAACAATGAGCAGTTCTTC
TRBJ2-1 - TRBV7-9 many CASSPWNDYEQFF TGTGCCAGCAGCCCGTGGAACGACTATGAGCAGTTCTTC
TRBJ2-1 TRBD2 TRBV12-3/TRBV12-4 - CASSIWGQGASGRFNNEQFF TGTGCCAGCAGTATTTGGGGGCAGGGGGCTAGCGGGAGGTTTAACAATGAGCAGTTCTTC
TRBJ2-3 - TRBV7-2 few CASSLGSLLGSADTQYF TGTGCCAGCAGCTTAGGGTCCCTCCTGGGGAGCGCAGATACGCAGTATTTT
TRBJ2-1 - TRBV25-1 - CASSDTSGTQYNEQFF TGTGCCAGCAGTGACACTTCCGGGACACAGTACAATGAGCAGTTCTTC
TRBJ1-4 - TRBV20-1 - CSALGVANEKLFF TGCAGTGCCCTAGGGGTAGCTAATGAAAAACTGTTTTTT
TRBJ1-1 - TRBV2 - CASRFSTEAFF TGTGCCAGCAGGTTTTCCACTGAAGCTTTCTTT
TRBJ1-5 - TRBV4-2 few CASSHNNGQGSQPQHF TGTGCCAGCAGCCATAATAACGGCCAGGGGAGTCAGCCCCAGCATTTT
TRBJ2-5 - TRBV5-5 - CASKTSGSPLRIETQYF TGTGCCAGCAAGACTAGTGGGAGTCCCCTCAGGATAGAGACCCAGTACTTC
TRBJ2-7 - TRBV20-1 few CSARRAAQEQYF TGCAGTGCTAGAAGGGCGGCTCAGGAGCAGTACTTC
TRBJ1-5 - TRBV3-1 few CASSQGYMEPPGNQPQHF TGTGCCAGCAGCCAGGGATATATGGAACCACCCGGTAATCAGCCCCAGCATTTT
TRBJ2-7 TRBD1 TRBV14 - CASSRKTGGSTYEQYF TGTGCCAGCAGCCGCAAAACAGGGGGCTCTACCTACGAGCAGTACTTC
TRBJ2-5 - TRBV20-1 - CSSKLISQETQYF TGCAGTTCTAAACTCATCTCCCAAGAGACCCAGTACTTC
TRBJ2-1 TRBD2 TRBV4-1 many CASSQPTSGSYNEQFF TGCGCCAGCAGCCAACCGACTAGCGGCTCCTACAATGAGCAGTTCTTC
TRBJ2-2 - TRBV21-1 - CASSTLGEGAGELFF TGTGCCAGCAGCACCCTGGGGGAGGGAGCCGGGGAGCTGTTTTTT
TRBJ2-7 - TRBV6-5 many CASSSTQGYEQYF TGTGCCAGCAGTTCCACACAGGGCTACGAGCAGTACTTC
TRBJ2-7 - TRBV6-1 - CASSEWDMEVRYEQYF TGTGCCAGCAGTGAATGGGACATGGAGGTGAGGTACGAGCAGTACTTC
TRBJ2-5 - TRBV25-1 few CASSESGELIQETQYF TGTGCCAGCAGTGAATCGGGGGAGCTAATCCAAGAGACCCAGTACTTC
TRBJ2-1 - TRBV5-1 - CASSLAYGVLSSYNEQFF TGCGCCAGCAGCTTGGCCTACGGGGTTCTGAGCTCCTACAATGAGCAGTTCTTC
TRBJ1-5 - TRBV4-2 - CASSQVRGGHQPQHF TGTGCCAGCAGCCAAGTCCGGGGGGGGCATCAGCCCCAGCATTTT
TRBJ1-5 - TRBV7-9 - CASSLVEGDNQPQHF TGTGCCAGCAGCTTAGTTGAGGGCGACAATCAGCCCCAGCATTTT
TRBJ2-3 TRBD2 TRBV6-4 - CASSDSGGATDTQYF TGTGCCAGCAGTGACAGCGGGGGGGCCACAGATACGCAGTATTTT
TRBJ2-7 - TRBV28 - CASAPGAYEQYF TGTGCCAGCGCCCCCGGGGCCTACGAGCAGTACTTC
TRBJ1-6 TRBD1 TRBV7-9 - CASSLGDRGWPTLHF TGTGCCAGCAGCTTAGGAGACAGGGGGTGGCCGACCCTCCACTTT
TRBJ2-5 TRBD1 TRBV29-1 - CGVGQSGTALIKGTQYF TGCGGCGTTGGGCAGTCCGGGACAGCCTTAATTAAAGGGACCCAGTACTTC
TRBJ2-5 - TRBV6-5 - CASSEGARYGQYF TGTGCCAGTTCGGAGGGGGCTAGGTACGGGCAGTACTTC
TRBJ2-7 - TRBV12-3/TRBV12-4 many CASSSTAFYEQYF TGTGCCAGCAGTTCGACAGCGTTCTACGAGCAGTACTTC